This entry describes one T cell receptor beta chain. Its matching antigen is unknown. Different DNA sequences within this sample yield the same CDR3. Only in-frame clones appear in the TCRdb table, and some are missing; sequencing was by immunoSEQ multiplex PCR. In the table there are some 90,000 clones, more than 85% of which are singletons. The data belong to a study of OX40 agonist ivuxolimab in advanced cancers. Study information: Two cutaneous melanoma patients and one hepatocellular carcinoma patient, three in all, had partial responses. The study's findings and limits: With doses of 0.1-3.0 mg/kg, partial responders showed among the lowest clonal expansion. Still undetermined is the antigen specificity of the expanded peripheral T cells.

The V gene's germline CDR1 is LGHNA and CDR2 YSLEER. CDR3 length: 16 residues. The V end lost 6 bases, the J end lost 2 bases, and 14 bases lay between the germline ends. The source of this sequence is an adult with an advanced solid tumor such as melanoma, head and neck, liver or kidney cancer. The chain is built from TRBV4-3 and TRBJ2-6; D call uncertain. Sequencing used CD4+ or CD8+ T cells sorted from blood, obtained in a trial of the OX40 agonist ivuxolimab. The CDR3 loop is CASSPSRATGANVLTF. Here the CDR3 DNA reads TGCGCCAGCAGTCCTTCCCGGGCGACTGGGGCCAACGTCCTGACTTTC.